This T cell receptor beta chain was captured in a study of PD-1 blockade in classical Hodgkin lymphoma. Study background: A 3 mg/kg intravenous dose of nivolumab was received by patients every 2 weeks. Overall study findings and caveats: TCR diversity at baseline was reported to be reduced in newly diagnosed patients relative to healthy donors. Exclusion was the outcome for patients who began nivolumab under 1 year after ASCT. CD8+ TCR diversity did not rise significantly by C4D1, unlike CD4+.

Exposure to brentuximab vedotin varied, and each patient had relapsed following autologous stem cell transplantation. This CDR3 is built from 14 residues. Germline V gene lookup returns CDR1 SGHTS and CDR2 YDEGEE. V gave up 3 bases and J gave up 1 base; unmatched junction bases: 2. Concerning this clone itself: Its target is unknown.

Sequenced by immunoSEQ multiplex PCR; TCRdb stores in-frame clones only, minus some. The sample records about 110,000 clones, about 88% being singletons. Specimen: peripheral blood mononuclear cells (PBMCs), collected before the second cycle of nivolumab. The receptor was isolated from a human donor with classical Hodgkin lymphoma. The J gene is TRBJ1-1, the V gene TRBV5-8, with 8 nucleotides matching TRBD1. The CDR3 is CASSSGTGNTEAFF. The CDR3 DNA follows: TGTGCCAGCAGCTCCGGGACAGGGAACACTGAAGCTTTCTTT.